Listed below are T cell receptor beta chains from one sample, sequenced in a study of cytomegalovirus exposure and HLA in healthy donors. Sequenced by immunoSEQ multiplex PCR; TCRdb stores in-frame clones only, minus some. The repertoire holds about 110,000 clones, with approximately 94% as singletons. The sequenced sample was PBMCs. These TCRs come from a woman aged 18-29 years in good health and CMV-seronegative. Both conserved end residues are part of each CDR3. The order of the fields is D gene, J gene, V gene, clone size, CDR3 protein, CDR3 DNA. The D gene is left open where the match is weak. The size field is filled for only some rows; it gives once, few, many or a size class.

>TRBD2|TRBJ2-7|TRBV19|NA
CASSLVAGLSSAYEQYF
TGTGCCAGTAGTCTCGTAGCGGGTCTATCCTCAGCCTACGAGCAGTACTTC
>NA|TRBJ1-1|TRBV28|once
CASTPGGISYTEAFF
TGTGCCAGCACCCCTGGCGGGATTTCCTACACTGAAGCTTTCTTT
>TRBD1|TRBJ2-7|TRBV5-4|NA
CASSTPGQGSREQYF
TGTGCCAGCAGCACCCCGGGACAGGGGTCTCGAGAGCAGTACTTC
>NA|TRBJ2-5|TRBV5-4|NA
CASSLGGGIPWETQYF
TGTGCCAGCAGCCTGGGTGGGGGCATCCCGTGGGAGACCCAGTACTTC
>TRBD2|TRBJ2-7|TRBV6-5|NA
CASRPSGGLKEQYF
TGTGCCAGCAGACCTAGCGGGGGGCTCAAGGAGCAGTACTTC
>TRBD1|TRBJ1-1|TRBV27|NA
CASSSRQGRGTEAFF
TGTGCCAGCAGTTCGAGACAGGGGCGGGGGACTGAAGCTTTCTTT
>NA|TRBJ2-3|TRBV4-2|NA
CASSQVGGRESTDTQYF
TGTGCCAGCAGCCAAGTTGGAGGACGGGAAAGCACAGATACGCAGTATTTT
>TRBD2|TRBJ2-5|TRBV5-1|NA
CASSLTPAGAETQYF
TGCGCCAGCAGCTTAACCCCGGCGGGAGCGGAGACCCAGTACTTC
>TRBD1|TRBJ1-2|TRBV2|NA
CASSDPGTGVGGYGYTF
TGTGCCAGCAGTGATCCGGGGACAGGGGTTGGTGGCTATGGCTACACCTTC
>TRBD1|TRBJ1-1|TRBV19|NA
CASIGQGAGNTEAFF
TGTGCCAGTATCGGACAGGGGGCGGGGAACACTGAAGCTTTCTTT
>NA|TRBJ1-1|TRBV4-3|NA
CASSPGPTGNTEAFF
TGCGCCAGCAGCCCCGGTCCCACAGGGAACACTGAAGCTTTCTTT
>NA|TRBJ2-3|TRBV28|NA
CASSLQDTDTQYF
TGTGCCAGCAGTTTACAGGACACAGATACGCAGTATTTT
>NA|TRBJ2-7|TRBV2|NA
CATLNVRAPYEQYF
TGTGCCACCCTTAACGTCAGGGCCCCCTACGAGCAGTACTTC
>TRBD2|TRBJ2-7|TRBV27|NA
CASSQKPSTSGPFKQYF
TGTGCCAGCAGTCAGAAACCCTCGACTAGCGGCCCCTTTAAGCAGTACTTC
>NA|TRBJ2-3|TRBV30|once
CAWSVGGLGGGANTDTQYF
TGTGCCTGGAGTGTCGGAGGTTTAGGTGGGGGGGCGAACACAGATACGCAGTATTTT
>TRBD2|TRBJ2-1|TRBV29-1|NA
CSVRRTSGPSYNEQFF
TGCAGCGTGAGACGGACTAGCGGACCCTCCTACAATGAGCAGTTCTTC
>NA|TRBJ1-1|TRBV19|NA
CASSISYSRAPGGDTEAFF
TGTGCCAGTAGTATTTCTTATTCCCGGGCCCCAGGCGGGGACACTGAAGCTTTCTTT
>NA|TRBJ1-1|TRBV9|NA
CASSVGPGNTEAFF
TGTGCCAGCAGCGTAGGTCCAGGGAACACTGAAGCTTTCTTT
>NA|TRBJ2-7|TRBV9|NA
CASSVASTAGGGAVEQYF
TGTGCCAGCAGCGTAGCCTCAACAGCAGGAGGGGGGGCAGTCGAGCAGTACTTC
>TRBD2|TRBJ2-1|TRBV9|NA
CASSTPSGAGYNEQFF
TGTGCCAGCAGCACACCTAGCGGGGCGGGTTACAATGAGCAGTTCTTC
>TRBD1|TRBJ2-2|TRBV5-1|NA
CASYWDRDTGELFF
TGCGCCAGTTACTGGGACAGGGACACCGGGGAGCTGTTTTTT
>NA|TRBJ1-6|TRBV7-7|few
CASSFTWGDPLHF
TGTGCCAGCAGCTTTACGTGGGGAGACCCCCTCCACTTT
>NA|TRBJ2-1|TRBV7-6|NA
CASSPGEYNEQFF
TGTGCCAGCAGCCCCGGGGAGTACAATGAGCAGTTCTTC
>TRBD2|TRBJ2-4|TRBV28|NA
CASSFPSSGGAKNIQYF
TGTGCCAGCAGTTTCCCTTCTAGCGGGGGGGCCAAAAACATTCAGTACTTC
>NA|TRBJ1-2|TRBV7-9|NA
CASSLEGLGHGYGYTF
TGTGCCAGCAGCTTAGAAGGACTTGGGCATGGCTATGGCTACACCTTC
>TRBD2|TRBJ2-5|TRBV5-6|NA
CASSRRGLSLETQYF
TGTGCCAGCAGCCGGCGGGGGTTGAGTCTTGAGACCCAGTACTTC
>TRBD2|TRBJ2-3|TRBV4-1|NA
CASSQGMGGTAADTQYF
TGCGCCAGCAGCCAAGGGATGGGGGGGACCGCGGCAGATACGCAGTATTTT
>NA|TRBJ1-5|TRBV7-9|NA
CASSYSVSNQPQHF
TGTGCCAGCAGCTACTCGGTTAGCAATCAGCCCCAGCATTTT
>TRBD2|TRBJ2-1|TRBV6-5|NA
CASSSGGSYNEQFF
TGTGCCAGCAGTTCGGGGGGGTCCTACAATGAGCAGTTCTTC
>NA|TRBJ1-1|TRBV5-4|NA
CASSQTGGDTEAFF
TGTGCCAGCAGCCAAACCGGAGGGGACACTGAAGCTTTCTTT
>TRBD2|TRBJ2-1|TRBV7-2|NA
CASSLVGLAGSEQFF
TGTGCCAGCAGCTTAGTAGGTCTAGCGGGGAGTGAGCAGTTCTTC
>NA|TRBJ1-1|TRBV6-4|NA
CASSEQPGRNTEAFF
TGTGCCAGCAGTGAACAGCCAGGGCGGAATACTGAAGCTTTCTTT
>TRBD2|TRBJ2-7|TRBV28|NA
CASSQEGLAGRPLEQYF
TGTGCCAGCAGTCAAGAGGGACTAGCGGGGAGGCCCCTCGAGCAGTACTTC
>NA|TRBJ1-1|TRBV7-9|NA
CASSATQGNTEAFF
TGTGCCAGCAGCGCTACACAGGGGAACACTGAAGCTTTCTTT
>NA|TRBJ1-2|TRBV29-1|NA
CSVAGGHGYTF
TGCAGCGTTGCGGGGGGGCATGGCTACACCTTC
>TRBD2|TRBJ2-5|TRBV7-9|once
CASSSTRLAVLETQYF
TGTGCCAGCAGCTCAACTAGACTAGCTGTACTCGAGACCCAGTACTTC
>NA|TRBJ1-2|TRBV28|NA
CASSPGGENYGYTF
TGTGCCAGCAGCCCCGGGGGGGAAAACTATGGCTACACCTTC
>NA|TRBJ1-1|TRBV19|NA
CASTPSRDTVNTEAFF
TGTGCCAGTACCCCGAGCCGGGACACAGTGAACACTGAAGCTTTCTTT
>TRBD1|TRBJ1-1|TRBV7-8|NA
CASSPGGVTEAFF
TGTGCCAGCAGCCCAGGGGGTGTCACTGAAGCTTTCTTT
>TRBD1|TRBJ2-6|TRBV2|NA
CASSDPRQGVNSGANVLTF
TGTGCCAGCAGTGACCCGCGACAGGGAGTAAACTCTGGGGCCAACGTCCTGACTTTC
>NA|TRBJ2-2|TRBV5-4|NA
CASSFSRTNTGELFF
TGTGCCAGCAGCTTCAGCAGGACGAACACCGGGGAGCTGTTTTTT
>TRBD1|TRBJ1-5|TRBV7-9|NA
CASSLEGGRNQPQHF
TGTGCCAGCAGCTTGGAAGGGGGCCGCAATCAGCCCCAGCATTTT
>NA|TRBJ2-2|TRBV29-1|NA
CSVVAGNTGELFF
TGCAGCGTTGTGGCAGGTAACACCGGGGAGCTGTTTTTT
>NA|TRBJ1-6|TRBV2|NA
CASIKGESNSPLHF
TGTGCCAGCATCAAGGGGGAAAGTAATTCACCCCTCCACTTT
>TRBD1|TRBJ2-7|TRBV5-1|NA
CASSTGTGGYEQYF
TGCGCCAGCAGCACAGGGACAGGGGGCTACGAGCAGTACTTC
>NA|TRBJ2-7|TRBV6-5|NA
CASTHLGARAEQYF
TGTGCCAGCACCCATTTAGGGGCCAGGGCCGAGCAGTACTTC
>NA|TRBJ2-2|TRBV30|NA
CAWSVGGSNTGELFF
TGTGCCTGGAGTGTTGGGGGGTCCAACACCGGGGAGCTGTTTTTT
>NA|TRBJ1-5|TRBV19|NA
CASSISRGAGNQPQHF
TGTGCCAGTAGTATTTCCCGGGGGGCCGGCAATCAGCCCCAGCATTTT
>NA|TRBJ1-2|TRBV5-1|few
CASSLGGDYGYTF
TGCGCCAGCAGCTTGGGAGGAGACTATGGCTACACCTTC
>TRBD2|TRBJ2-5|TRBV10-3|NA
CAISESGTSGYKETQYF
TGTGCCATCAGTGAGTCGGGGACTAGCGGGTATAAAGAGACCCAGTACTTC
>TRBD1|TRBJ2-2|TRBV6-1|NA
CASSSGGNTGELFF
TGTGCCAGCAGCTCAGGGGGTAACACCGGGGAGCTGTTTTTT
>NA|TRBJ2-7|TRBV27|NA
CASSPQPHTYEQYF
TGTGCCAGCAGTCCACAACCGCATACCTACGAGCAGTACTTC
>NA|TRBJ2-7|TRBV5-1|NA
CASSAQGGGSYEQYF
TGCGCCAGCAGCGCACAGGGTGGAGGCTCCTACGAGCAGTACTTC
>NA|TRBJ2-7|TRBV5-1|NA
CASSNGNEQYF
TGCGCCAGCAGTAACGGGAACGAGCAGTACTTC